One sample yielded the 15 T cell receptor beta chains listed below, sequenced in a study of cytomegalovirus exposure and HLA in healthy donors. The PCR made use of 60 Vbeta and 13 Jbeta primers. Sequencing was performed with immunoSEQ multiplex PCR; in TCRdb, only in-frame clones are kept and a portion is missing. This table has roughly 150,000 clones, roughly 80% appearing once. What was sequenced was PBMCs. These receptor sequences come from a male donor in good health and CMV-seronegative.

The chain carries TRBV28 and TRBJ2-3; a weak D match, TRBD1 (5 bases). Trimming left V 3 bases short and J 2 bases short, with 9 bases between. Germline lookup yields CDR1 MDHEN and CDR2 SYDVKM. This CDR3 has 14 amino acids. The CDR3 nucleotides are TGTGCCAGCAGTTTTCGCAGGGCCACAGATACGCAGTATTTT. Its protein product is CASSFRRATDTQYF.

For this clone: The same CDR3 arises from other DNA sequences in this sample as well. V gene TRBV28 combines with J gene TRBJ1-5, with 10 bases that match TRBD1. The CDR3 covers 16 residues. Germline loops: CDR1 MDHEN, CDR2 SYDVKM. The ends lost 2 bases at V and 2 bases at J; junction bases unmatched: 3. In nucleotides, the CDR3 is TGTGCCAGCAGTTTAGGACAGGGGGTTGGCAATCAGCCCCAGCATTTT. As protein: CASSLGQGVGNQPQHF. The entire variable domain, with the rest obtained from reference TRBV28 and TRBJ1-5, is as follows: DVKVTQSSRYLVKRTGEKVFLECVQDMDHENMFWYRQDPGLGLRLIYFSYDVKMKEKGDIPEGYSVSREKKERFSLILESASTNQTSMYLCASSLGQGVGNQPQHFGDGTRLSIL.

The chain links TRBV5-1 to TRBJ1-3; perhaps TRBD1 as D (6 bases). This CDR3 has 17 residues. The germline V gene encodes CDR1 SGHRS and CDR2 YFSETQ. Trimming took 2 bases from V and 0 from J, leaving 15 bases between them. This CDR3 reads CASSFDDRPSSGNTIYF. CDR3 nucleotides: TGCGCCAGCAGCTTCGATGACAGGCCGAGCTCTGGAAACACCATATATTTT.

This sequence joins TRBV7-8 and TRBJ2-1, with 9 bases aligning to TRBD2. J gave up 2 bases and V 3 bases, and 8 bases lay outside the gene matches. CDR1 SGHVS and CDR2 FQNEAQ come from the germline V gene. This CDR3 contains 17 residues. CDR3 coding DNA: TGTGCCAGCAGCTTGAGGGGAGCGGGAGGCCCCTACAATGAGCAGTTCTTC. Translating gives CASSLRGAGGPYNEQFF.

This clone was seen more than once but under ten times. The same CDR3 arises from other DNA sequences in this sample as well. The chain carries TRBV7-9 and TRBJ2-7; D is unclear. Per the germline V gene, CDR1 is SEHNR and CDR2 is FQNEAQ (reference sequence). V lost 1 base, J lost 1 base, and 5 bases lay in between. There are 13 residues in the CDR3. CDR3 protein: CASSLGASYEQYF. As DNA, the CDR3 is TGTGCCAGCAGCTTAGGGGCATCCTACGAGCAGTACTTC.

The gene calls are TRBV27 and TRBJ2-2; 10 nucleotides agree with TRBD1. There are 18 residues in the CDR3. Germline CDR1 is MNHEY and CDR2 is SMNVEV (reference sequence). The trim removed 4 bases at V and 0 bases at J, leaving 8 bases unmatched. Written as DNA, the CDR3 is TGTGCCAGCAGTTACAAGGGACAGGGGCGCTCGAACACCGGGGAGCTGTTTTTT. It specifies CASSYKGQGRSNTGELFF.

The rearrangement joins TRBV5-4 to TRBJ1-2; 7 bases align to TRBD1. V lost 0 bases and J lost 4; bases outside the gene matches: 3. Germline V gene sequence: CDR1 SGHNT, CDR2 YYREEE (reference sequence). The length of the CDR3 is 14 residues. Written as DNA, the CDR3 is TGTGCCAGCAGCTTGGACGGACAGGTCTATGGCTACACCTTC. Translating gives CASSLDGQVYGYTF.

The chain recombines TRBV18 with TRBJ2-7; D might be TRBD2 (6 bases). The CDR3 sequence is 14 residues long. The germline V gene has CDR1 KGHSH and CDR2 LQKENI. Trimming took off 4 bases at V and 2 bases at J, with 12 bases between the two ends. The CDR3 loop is CASSRGAQTYEQYF. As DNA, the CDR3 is TGTGCCAGCTCACGCGGGGCCCAAACCTACGAGCAGTACTTC.

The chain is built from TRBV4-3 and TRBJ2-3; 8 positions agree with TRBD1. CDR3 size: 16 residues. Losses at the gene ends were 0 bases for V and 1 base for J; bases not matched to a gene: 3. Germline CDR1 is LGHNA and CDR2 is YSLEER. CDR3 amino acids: CASSQDMGQGTDTQYF. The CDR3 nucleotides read TGCGCCAGCAGCCAAGACATGGGACAGGGCACAGATACGCAGTATTTT.

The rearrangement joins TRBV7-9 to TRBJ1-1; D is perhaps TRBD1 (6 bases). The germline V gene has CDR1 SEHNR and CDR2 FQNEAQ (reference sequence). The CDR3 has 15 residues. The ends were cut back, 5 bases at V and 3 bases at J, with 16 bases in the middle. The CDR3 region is CASSGDNGIDTEAFF. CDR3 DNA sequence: TGTGCCAGCAGCGGGGACAATGGTATCGACACTGAAGCTTTCTTT.

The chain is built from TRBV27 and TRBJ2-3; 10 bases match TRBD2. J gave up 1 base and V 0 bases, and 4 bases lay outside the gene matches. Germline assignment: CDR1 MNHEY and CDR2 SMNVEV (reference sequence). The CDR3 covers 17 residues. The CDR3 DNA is TGTGCCAGCAGTTTATCACCTAGCGGGAGTGGCACAGATACGCAGTATTTT. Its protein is CASSLSPSGSGTDTQYF.

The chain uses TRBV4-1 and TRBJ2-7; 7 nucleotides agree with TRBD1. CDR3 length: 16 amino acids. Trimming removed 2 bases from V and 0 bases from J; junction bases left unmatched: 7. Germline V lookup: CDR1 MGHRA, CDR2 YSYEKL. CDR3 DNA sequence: TGCGCCAGCAGCCAAATCTGGGCAGGGGGCTCCTACGAGCAGTACTTC. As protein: CASSQIWAGGSYEQYF.

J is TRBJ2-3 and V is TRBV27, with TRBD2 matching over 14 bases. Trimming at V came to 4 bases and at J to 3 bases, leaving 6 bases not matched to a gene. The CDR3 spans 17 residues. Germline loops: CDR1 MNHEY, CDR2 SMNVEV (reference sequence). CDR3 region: CASSSGLAGGGTDTQYF. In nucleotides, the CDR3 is TGTGCCAGCAGTTCCGGACTAGCGGGGGGAGGGACAGATACGCAGTATTTT.

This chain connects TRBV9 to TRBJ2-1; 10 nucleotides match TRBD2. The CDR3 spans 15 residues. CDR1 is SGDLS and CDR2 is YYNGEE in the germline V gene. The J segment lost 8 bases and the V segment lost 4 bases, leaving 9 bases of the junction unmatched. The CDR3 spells CASSLSSGSIDEQFF. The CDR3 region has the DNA TGTGCCAGCAGCTTATCTAGCGGGAGTATCGATGAGCAGTTCTTC.

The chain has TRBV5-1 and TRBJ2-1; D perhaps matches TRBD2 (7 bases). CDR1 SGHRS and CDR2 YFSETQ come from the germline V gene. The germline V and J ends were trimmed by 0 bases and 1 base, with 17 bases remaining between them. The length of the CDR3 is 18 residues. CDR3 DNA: TGCGCCAGCAGCTTGGTTGTCGGGGGGCCCCTATCCTACAATGAGCAGTTCTTC. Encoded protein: CASSLVVGGPLSYNEQFF. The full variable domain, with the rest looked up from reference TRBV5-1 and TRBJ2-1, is KAGVTQTPRYLIKTRGQQVTLSCSPISGHRSVSWYQQTPGQGLQFLFEYFSETQRNKGNFPGRFSGRQFSNSRSEMNVSTLELGDSALYLCASSLVVGGPLSYNEQFFGPGTRLTVL.